This T cell receptor (beta chain) emerged from a study of T cell responses to AZD1222 COVID-19 vaccine. Looking at the study overall: Second doses that came at about 4 or about 12 weeks were put together.

Study-wide results and caveats: Researchers took repertoire samples only after the peak T cell response had come. Unmutated variant regions are reportedly the target of nearly half of TCRs that are spike-specific. AZD1222 recipients seropositive at baseline numbered only six or seven.

About this clone: Its specificity is unknown.

Method: immunoSEQ multiplex PCR; TCRdb's copy keeps in-frame clones and lacks some. Of 150,000 to 200,000 clones detected, approximately 92% appear once; the ten largest clones hold under 11%. Sequences were derived from peripheral blood, sampled on day 0 of AZD1222 vaccination. The TCR sequence derives from an adult in good health.

CDR3 region: CASSPGGGVSYEQYF. CDR3 sequence (DNA): TGTGCCAGCAGCCCGGGGGGGGGAGTCTCCTACGAGCAGTACTTC. This rearrangement joins TRBV7-8 to TRBJ2-7; 8 nucleotides align to TRBD2. CDR3 length: 15 residues. Germline V gives CDR1 SGHVS, CDR2 FQNEAQ. The V gene end was trimmed by 5 bases and the J gene end by 0 bases; junction bases not matched to a gene: 6.